The rows below give T cell receptor beta chains drawn from one sample of a study of post-analysis software for immune sequencing data. TCRdb itself ran the PCR reads through MiXCR, one entry per CDR3 protein. This table has approximately 730,000 distinct CDR3 sequences, 25% to 30% appearing once. The sequencing input was blood. These receptors were obtained from a girl between 5 and 17 years old with multiple sclerosis. Both conserved end residues are part of each CDR3.

j_call: TRBJ2-1; v_call: TRBV5-1; cdr3_aa: CASRLGSNEQFF
j_call: TRBJ2-7; v_call: TRBV11-2; cdr3_aa: CASSAPGLAGVTYEQYF
j_call: TRBJ2-5; v_call: TRBV29-1; cdr3_aa: CSVVVARGETQYF
j_call: TRBJ2-3; v_call: TRBV28; cdr3_aa: CASRRRVGGATDTQYF
j_call: TRBJ2-7; v_call: TRBV3-1; cdr3_aa: CASSRWDYEQYF
j_call: TRBJ1-5; v_call: TRBV28; cdr3_aa: CASSLRGGNQPQHF
j_call: TRBJ1-1; v_call: TRBV5-1; cdr3_aa: CASSSRQGSTEAFF
j_call: TRBJ2-1; v_call: TRBV11-1; cdr3_aa: CASSARLAGNNEQFF
j_call: TRBJ1-1; v_call: TRBV3-1; cdr3_aa: CASSPRDRATEAFF
j_call: TRBJ1-5; v_call: TRBV28; cdr3_aa: CASSLRGGDHQPQHF
j_call: TRBJ1-5; v_call: TRBV6-5; cdr3_aa: CASSKRQTDSRPQHF
j_call: TRBJ1-5; v_call: TRBV6-2/TRBV6-3; cdr3_aa: CASSNRENQPQHF
j_call: TRBJ2-5; v_call: TRBV27; cdr3_aa: CASSFGGDGETQYF
j_call: TRBJ1-5; v_call: TRBV4-2; cdr3_aa: CASSQGGQGRNQPQHF
j_call: TRBJ2-1; v_call: TRBV6-6; cdr3_aa: CASSRLGQGRNEQFF
j_call: TRBJ2-1; v_call: TRBV5-1; cdr3_aa: CASSNDLLRKYNEQFF
j_call: TRBJ2-1; v_call: TRBV20-1; cdr3_aa: CSTSIDAGGPRNEQFF
j_call: TRBJ2-1; v_call: TRBV27; cdr3_aa: CASSLDRGSHNEQFF
j_call: TRBJ1-1; v_call: TRBV29-1; cdr3_aa: CSVPANGQGGTEAFF
j_call: TRBJ2-1; v_call: TRBV3-1; cdr3_aa: CASSQETSDNEQFF
j_call: TRBJ2-4; v_call: TRBV7-9; cdr3_aa: CASSLSAQGAGAKNIQYF
j_call: TRBJ2-1; v_call: TRBV12-3/TRBV12-4; cdr3_aa: CASSLFGGSYNEQFF
j_call: TRBJ2-3; v_call: TRBV20-1; cdr3_aa: CSAWTGGADTQYF
j_call: TRBJ2-7; v_call: TRBV6-5; cdr3_aa: CASSSGQGLPYEQYF